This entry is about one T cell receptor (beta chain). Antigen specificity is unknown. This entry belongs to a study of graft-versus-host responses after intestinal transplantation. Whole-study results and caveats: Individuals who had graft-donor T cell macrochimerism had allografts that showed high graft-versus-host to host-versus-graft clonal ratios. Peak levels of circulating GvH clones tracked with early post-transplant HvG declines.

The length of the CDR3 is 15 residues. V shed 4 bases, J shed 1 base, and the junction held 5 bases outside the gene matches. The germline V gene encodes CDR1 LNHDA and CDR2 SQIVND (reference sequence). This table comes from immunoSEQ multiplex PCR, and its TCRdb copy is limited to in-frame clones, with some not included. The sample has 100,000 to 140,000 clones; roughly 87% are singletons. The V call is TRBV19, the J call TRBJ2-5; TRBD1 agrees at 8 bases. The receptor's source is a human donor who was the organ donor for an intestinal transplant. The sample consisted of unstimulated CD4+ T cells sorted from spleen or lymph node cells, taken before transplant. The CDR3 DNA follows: TGTGCCAGTAGTAGAGGACAGGGTCTCCAAGAGACCCAGTACTTC. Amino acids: CASSRGQGLQETQYF.